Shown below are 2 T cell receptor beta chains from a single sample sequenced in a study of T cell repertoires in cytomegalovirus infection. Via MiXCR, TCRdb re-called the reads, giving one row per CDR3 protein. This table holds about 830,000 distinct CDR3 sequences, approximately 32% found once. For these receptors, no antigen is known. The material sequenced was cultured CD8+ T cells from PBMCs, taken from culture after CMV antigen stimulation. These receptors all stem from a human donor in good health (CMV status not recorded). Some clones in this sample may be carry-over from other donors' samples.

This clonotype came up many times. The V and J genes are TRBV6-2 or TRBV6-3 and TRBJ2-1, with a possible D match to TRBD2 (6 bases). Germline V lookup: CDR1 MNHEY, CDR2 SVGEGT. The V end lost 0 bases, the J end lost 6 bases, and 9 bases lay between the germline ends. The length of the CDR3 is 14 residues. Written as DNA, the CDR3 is TGTGCCAGCAGTTACTCTGGAGGGGCCAATGAGCAGTTCTTC. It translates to CASSYSGGANEQFF.

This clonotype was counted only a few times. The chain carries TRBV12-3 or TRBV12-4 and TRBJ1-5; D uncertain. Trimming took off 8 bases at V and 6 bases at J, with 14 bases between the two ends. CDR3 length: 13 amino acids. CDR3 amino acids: CASRLAPSQPQHF. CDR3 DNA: TGTGCCAGCCGGTTGGCTCCTAGTCAGCCCCAGCATTTT.